The 32 T cell receptor beta chains presented below share a single source sample, sequenced in a study of blood T cell repertoires in COVID-19. Assay: immunoSEQ multiplex PCR; the TCRdb copy retains only in-frame clones and omits some. This sample carries 150,000 to 200,000 clones, approximately 80% of them seen once, and the ten largest clones take about 15%. Sequencing was done on a sample of PBMCs or T cells enriched from blood (not recorded which). These receptors were obtained from a man aged 55 to 69 who had been exposed to COVID-19.

The rearrangement uses TRBV4-3 and TRBJ2-7; 7 bases are shared with TRBD1. Looked up from germline, CDR1 is LGHNA and CDR2 is YSLEER. The CDR3 runs 14 residues. The V segment lost 0 bases and the J segment 6 bases; nucleotides outside the gene matches: 5. CDR3 bases: TGCGCCAGCAGCCAAGATCTACAGGGGATCGAGCAGTACTTC. Translation: CASSQDLQGIEQYF.

The rearrangement uses TRBV2 and TRBJ2-7; no reliable D call. V lost 3 bases and J lost 4, with 16 bases in between. CDR1 is SNHLY, CDR2 FYNNEI, per germline. This CDR3 is 15 amino acids long. DNA for the CDR3: TGTGCCAGCAGTGACCCGCAAATACTGAGATACGAGCAGTACTTC. It yields the protein CASSDPQILRYEQYF.

The genes are TRBV10-3 and TRBJ2-2, with 10 bases that match TRBD1. Germline lookup yields CDR1 ENHRY and CDR2 SYGVKD. The CDR3 sequence is 15 residues long. V dropped 8 bases and J dropped 7; count of bases not matched to a gene: 10. The CDR3 protein is CAILTTGQGFGELFF. The CDR3 nucleotides read TGTGCCATCCTTACTACGGGACAGGGGTTCGGGGAGCTGTTTTTT.

This chain joins TRBV7-2 and TRBJ2-2, with 13 positions matching TRBD2. The CDR3 totals 16 residues. Looked up from germline, CDR1 is SGHTA and CDR2 is FQGNSA. V was clipped by 4 bases and J by 2 bases; unmatched bases: 1. CDR3 nucleotide sequence: TGTGCCAGCAGCTCGGGACTAGCGGGAAACACCGGGGAGCTGTTTTTT. Protein product: CASSSGLAGNTGELFF.

This clone was seen once. The V call is TRBV4-1, the J call TRBJ2-7, with 8 bases lining up with TRBD1. This CDR3 is 15 amino acids long. The trim removed 4 bases at V and 2 bases at J, leaving 7 bases unmatched. Germline V CDR1 and CDR2: MGHRA, YSYEKL. In nucleotides, the CDR3 is TGCGCCAGCAGCCCTTCTAGGACAGGGCCCTACGAGCAGTACTTC. Residues: CASSPSRTGPYEQYF.

This clone appeared a single time. The chain recombines TRBV11-2 with TRBJ1-2; TRBD1 matches 9 bases. After removal of 1 base from V and 8 bases from J, the junction contained 5 bases not matched to a gene. The CDR3 has 14 residues. Germline CDR1 SGHAT, CDR2 FQNNGV. The CDR3 loop is CASSLGTGVGGYTF. DNA for the CDR3: TGTGCCAGCAGCTTAGGGACAGGGGTCGGGGGCTACACCTTC.

The chain links TRBV19 to TRBJ2-3; tentative D call: TRBD2 (5 bases). Per germline, CDR1 LNHDA and CDR2 SQIVND (reference sequence). This CDR3 is 14 amino acids long. With 7 bases removed from V and 5 bases from J, the gap between germline ends came to 16 bases. Written as DNA, the CDR3 is TGTGCCAGTACGCTCGGGCTAGCCATAGATACGCAGTATTTT. Residues: CASTLGLAIDTQYF.

The chain links TRBV19 to TRBJ1-1; D is uncertain. The V gene's germline CDR1 is LNHDA and CDR2 SQIVND (reference sequence). V lost 4 bases and J lost 0, with 9 bases in between. This CDR3 is built from 14 residues. The DNA of the CDR3 is TGTGCCAGTAGTAGTCCGACAATGAACACTGAAGCTTTCTTT. The encoded protein is CASSSPTMNTEAFF.

This chain links TRBV10-3 with TRBJ1-1; D ambiguous. Germline lookup yields CDR1 ENHRY and CDR2 SYGVKD. V lost 0 bases to trimming and J lost 2 bases, with 10 bases between them. There are 15 residues in the CDR3. The CDR3 coding sequence is TGTGCCATCAGTGAGTCTAGGGAGGACAACACTGAAGCTTTCTTT. It is translated as CAISESREDNTEAFF.

This clone was observed once. The chain uses TRBV3-1 (or the pseudogene TRBV3-2) and TRBJ2-2; TRBD2 aligns across 11 bases. V dropped 2 bases and J dropped 5; count of bases not matched to a gene: 1. The CDR3 has 15 amino acids. CDR1 and CDR2 from the germline V gene are LGHDT and YNNKEL (reference sequence). CDR3 coding DNA: TGTGCCAGCAGCCAAAGGACTAGCGGGACCGGGGAGCTGTTTTTT. Protein product: CASSQRTSGTGELFF.

This clone was seen only a few times. This sample includes further DNA sequences coding for the same CDR3. The rearrangement uses TRBV19 and TRBJ2-7, with a tentative D call TRBD1 (5 bases). CDR1 LNHDA and CDR2 SQIVND come from the germline V gene (reference sequence). The CDR3 loop spans 12 amino acids. V was cut by 6 bases and J by 2 bases, with 8 bases left in between. CDR3 in DNA: TGTGCCAGTAGCGACAGAGCCTACGAGCAGTACTTC. Protein: CASSDRAYEQYF. Based on the CDR3 plus reference TRBV19 and TRBJ2-7, the full variable domain is DGGITQSPKYLFRKEGQNVTLSCEQNLNHDAMYWYRQDPGQGLRLIYYSQIVNDFQKGDIAEGYSVSREKKESFPLTVTSAQKNPTAFYLCASSDRAYEQYFGPGTRLTVT.

This chain links TRBV6-5 with TRBJ1-5, with TRBD1 as a possible D gene (5 bases). The CDR3 length is 14 residues. Germline V gives CDR1 MNHEY, CDR2 SVGAGI. Trimming removed 6 bases from V and 5 bases from J, with 14 bases in between. CDR3 coding DNA: TGTGCCAGCAGCCTAGACAGCCCGGATCAGCCCCAGCATTTT. Residues: CASSLDSPDQPQHF.

This clone was picked up one time. The chain joins TRBV2 to TRBJ1-1; the D gene is possibly TRBD1 (6 bases). The CDR3 extends over 16 amino acids. The V end was cut by 6 bases, the J end by 2 bases, with 19 bases between. Germline assignment: CDR1 SNHLY and CDR2 FYNNEI. The CDR3 loop is CASSEIPGHPNTEAFF. CDR3 sequence (DNA): TGTGCCAGCAGCGAAATTCCGGGACACCCTAACACTGAAGCTTTCTTT.

CDR3 sequence (DNA): TGTGCCAGCAGCCCAAGGACAGGGGGCATTTATGGCTACACCTTC. Amino acids: CASSPRTGGIYGYTF. The chain joins TRBV5-4 to TRBJ1-2, with 11 positions matching TRBD1. The junction had 7 bases not matched to a gene; V was cut back by 4 bases and J by 5 bases. Per germline, CDR1 SGHNT and CDR2 YYREEE (reference sequence). The CDR3 totals 15 residues. Based on the CDR3 plus reference TRBV5-4 and TRBJ1-2, the full variable domain is ETGVTQSPTHLIKTRGQQVTLRCSSQSGHNTVSWYQQALGQGPQFIFQYYREEENGRGNFPPRFSGLQFPNYSSELNVNALELDDSALYLCASSPRTGGIYGYTFGSGTRLTVV.

The V and J genes are TRBV12-3 or TRBV12-4 and TRBJ2-1; weak D call: TRBD1 (6 bases). This CDR3 comprises 12 residues. The germline V and J ends were trimmed by 8 bases and 10 bases, with 15 bases remaining between them. CDR3 loop: CASVKQGWEQFF. The CDR3 DNA sequence: TGTGCCAGCGTAAAACAGGGTTGGGAGCAGTTCTTC.

The gene calls are TRBV28 and TRBJ1-1; 10 positions agree with TRBD1. V dropped 6 bases and J dropped 11; count of bases not matched to a gene: 3. This CDR3 has 11 residues. Germline loops: CDR1 MDHEN, CDR2 SYDVKM. The CDR3 DNA sequence: TGTGCCAGCAGCCCGGACAGGGGGGCTTTCTTT. Its translation: CASSPDRGAFF.

The rearrangement links TRBV4-3 to TRBJ2-1; 8 bases agree with TRBD2. Germline V gene data show CDR1 as LGHNA and CDR2 as YSLEER. This CDR3 is built from 16 residues. Trimming cost V 2 bases and J 5 bases; bases outside gene matches: 8. The CDR3 nucleotides read TGCGCCAGCAGCCAATGGCACGGGACTAGAGACAATGAGCAGTTCTTC. Amino acids: CASSQWHGTRDNEQFF.

The genes are TRBV27 and TRBJ1-5; 9 positions agree with TRBD1. The CDR3 sequence is 15 residues long. Germline-derived CDR1 and CDR2 are MNHEY and SMNVEV (reference sequence). With 5 bases clipped from V and 4 bases from J, the junction kept 6 bases outside the gene matches. CDR3 sequence: CASSPGTGKNQPQHF. The CDR3 coding sequence is TGTGCCAGCAGTCCCGGGACAGGGAAGAATCAGCCCCAGCATTTT.

The chain links TRBV6-5 to TRBJ2-3, with a tentative D call TRBD2 (5 bases). The CDR3 is 15 amino acids. The germline CDR1 and CDR2 sequences are MNHEY and SVGAGI. Between the trimmed V and J ends, which lost 2 bases and 6 bases, there was a span of 15 bases. The CDR3 DNA sequence: TGTGCCAGCAGTTACGCGGGTAAGGGTCGGGATACGCAGTATTTT. The encoded protein is CASSYAGKGRDTQYF.

The gene calls are TRBV28 and TRBJ1-5; the match to TRBD1 covers 7 bases. Germline lookup yields CDR1 MDHEN and CDR2 SYDVKM. V trimming: 5 bases; J trimming: 3 bases; junction bases outside the gene matches: 13. The CDR3 is 17 residues long. The CDR3: CASSPGSAGGFNQPQHF. In nucleotides, the CDR3 is TGTGCCAGCAGTCCGGGGTCGGCAGGGGGATTCAATCAGCCCCAGCATTTT.

This clone has a single count. The CDR3: CASRPGTGREEKLFF. CDR3 coding DNA: TGCGCCAGCAGACCTGGGACAGGGAGAGAGGAAAAACTGTTTTTT. This chain uses TRBV5-1 with TRBJ1-4; TRBD1 agrees at 9 bases. CDR3 length: 15 residues. From germline, CDR1 is SGHRS and CDR2 YFSETQ. V was pared by 5 bases and J by 8 bases, with 10 bases of the junction left unmatched.

The chain recombines TRBV28 with TRBJ2-1; 9 bases align to TRBD2. The V gene's germline CDR1 is MDHEN and CDR2 SYDVKM. With V trimmed by 1 base and J by 7 bases, 5 bases remained unmatched. The CDR3 loop spans 15 amino acids. The DNA for the CDR3 is TGTGCCAGCAGTTTATTGGCGGGGGGGAGGAATGAGCAGTTCTTC. Its translation is CASSLLAGGRNEQFF.

The chain couples TRBV7-2 to TRBJ1-4; D might be TRBD1 (5 bases). V was cut by 3 bases and J by 8 bases, with 13 bases left in between. Per the germline V gene, CDR1 is SGHTA and CDR2 is FQGNSA. There are 14 residues in the CDR3. This CDR3 reads CASSFGGSGEKLFF. Written as DNA, the CDR3 is TGTGCCAGCAGCTTCGGGGGTAGTGGGGAAAAACTGTTTTTT.

This clone was detected a few times. V and J are TRBV9 and TRBJ1-2; a possible D gene is TRBD1 (6 bases). The length of the CDR3 is 13 residues. V gave up 0 bases and J gave up 3 bases, with 6 bases separating them. Germline CDR1 reads SGDLS; CDR2 reads YYNGEE. The CDR3 protein is CASSVDRDYGYTF. The CDR3 DNA is TGTGCCAGCAGCGTAGACAGGGACTATGGCTACACCTTC.

The rearrangement joins TRBV19 to TRBJ1-5; D might be TRBD1 (6 bases). Between the trimmed V and J ends, which lost 4 bases and 2 bases, there was a span of 12 bases. Germline CDR1 and CDR2: LNHDA and SQIVND (reference sequence). This CDR3 is 15 amino acids long. The CDR3 here is CASSRQERGNQPQHF. DNA of the CDR3: TGTGCCAGTAGTAGACAGGAAAGGGGCAATCAGCCCCAGCATTTT.

This clone was seen a handful of times. The CDR3 DNA reads TGTGCCAGCAGCGGACAGGATCTCTCTGGGGCCAACGTCCTGACTTTC. Protein sequence: CASSGQDLSGANVLTF. V is TRBV7-9 and J is TRBJ2-6, with TRBD1 identical over 7 bases. The trim removed 5 bases at V and 0 bases at J, leaving 4 bases unmatched. Per germline, CDR1 SEHNR and CDR2 FQNEAQ (reference sequence). CDR3 length: 16 amino acids. Supplemented by reference TRBV7-9 and TRBJ2-6, the full variable domain reads DTGVSQNPRHKITKRGQNVTFRCDPISEHNRLYWYRQTLGQGPEFLTYFQNEAQLEKSRLLSDRFSAERPKGSFSTLEIQRTEQGDSAMYLCASSGQDLSGANVLTFGAGSRLTVL.

The rearrangement uses TRBV7-9 and TRBJ1-1, with D unclear. The ends were cut back, 0 bases at V and 7 bases at J, with 9 bases in the middle. Germline V gene data show CDR1 as SEHNR and CDR2 as FQNEAQ (reference sequence). The CDR3 extends over 13 amino acids. This CDR3 reads CASSLAEMIEAFF. CDR3 sequence (DNA): TGTGCCAGCAGCTTAGCAGAGATGATTGAAGCTTTCTTT.

In its sample, this clone was seen many times. The gene calls are TRBV7-8 and TRBJ2-1; possible D gene TRBD1, 5 bases. The V end was cut by 6 bases, the J end by 7 bases, with 10 bases between. Germline-derived CDR1 and CDR2 are SGHVS and FQNEAQ. This CDR3 comprises 12 residues. The CDR3 spells CASRVGVNEQFF. For the CDR3, the DNA is TGTGCCAGCAGGGTAGGGGTGAATGAGCAGTTCTTC.

The CDR3 reads CASSQEAGLNEQFF. CDR3 nucleotide sequence: TGTGCCAGCAGCCAAGAGGCAGGGCTTAATGAGCAGTTCTTC. V and J are TRBV3-1 (or the pseudogene TRBV3-2) and TRBJ2-1; tentatively, D is TRBD1 (5 bases). CDR1 LGHDT and CDR2 YNNKEL come from the germline V gene (reference sequence). The CDR3 totals 14 residues. Trimming left V 0 bases short and J 7 bases short, with 10 bases between.

The chain combines TRBV19 with TRBJ1-2; unclear D gene. The CDR3 spans 11 residues. The ends were cut back, 4 bases at V and 8 bases at J, with 8 bases in the middle. Germline V gives CDR1 LNHDA, CDR2 SQIVND (reference sequence). The CDR3 nucleotides are TGTGCCAGTAGTACCGTGGGCGGCTACACCTTC. The encoded protein is CASSTVGGYTF. Filled out from reference TRBV19 and TRBJ1-2, the complete variable domain reads DGGITQSPKYLFRKEGQNVTLSCEQNLNHDAMYWYRQDPGQGLRLIYYSQIVNDFQKGDIAEGYSVSREKKESFPLTVTSAQKNPTAFYLCASSTVGGYTFGSGTRLTVV.

V usage is TRBV7-3 and J usage is TRBJ1-1; D possibly corresponds to TRBD1 (6 bases). CDR3 length equals 12 residues. Germline CDR1 reads SGHTA; CDR2 reads FQGTGA. V gave up 6 bases and J gave up 7 bases, with 12 bases separating them. CDR3 sequence: CASSQGLGEAFF. The CDR3 DNA reads as TGTGCCAGCAGTCAGGGGTTGGGTGAAGCTTTCTTT.

The V gene is TRBV9, the J gene TRBJ2-7; 7 nucleotides agree with TRBD1. The V and J ends lost 4 bases and 4 bases, in that order; junction bases with no gene match: 8. The CDR3 length is 14 residues. Germline V lookup: CDR1 SGDLS, CDR2 YYNGEE. The CDR3 loop reads CASSIGTANYEQYF. CDR3 sequence (DNA): TGTGCCAGCAGCATCGGGACAGCCAATTACGAGCAGTACTTC.